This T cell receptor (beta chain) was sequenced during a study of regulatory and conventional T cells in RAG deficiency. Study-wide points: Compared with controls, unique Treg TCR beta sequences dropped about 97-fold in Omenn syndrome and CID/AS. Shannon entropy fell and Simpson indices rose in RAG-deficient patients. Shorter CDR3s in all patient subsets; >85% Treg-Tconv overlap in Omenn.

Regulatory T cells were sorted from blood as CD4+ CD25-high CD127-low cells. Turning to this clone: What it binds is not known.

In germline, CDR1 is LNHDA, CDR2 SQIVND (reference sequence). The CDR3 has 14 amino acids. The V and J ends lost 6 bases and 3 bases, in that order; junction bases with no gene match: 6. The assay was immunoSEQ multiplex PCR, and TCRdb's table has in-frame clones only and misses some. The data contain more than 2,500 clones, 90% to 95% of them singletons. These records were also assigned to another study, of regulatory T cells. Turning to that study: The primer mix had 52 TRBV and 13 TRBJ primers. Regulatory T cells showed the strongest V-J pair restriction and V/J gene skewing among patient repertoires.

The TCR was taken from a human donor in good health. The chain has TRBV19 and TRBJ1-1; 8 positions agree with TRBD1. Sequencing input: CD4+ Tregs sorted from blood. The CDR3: CASSLQGAYTEAFF. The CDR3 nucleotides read TGTGCCAGTAGCCTCCAGGGGGCTTACACTGAAGCTTTCTTT.